A single sample gave rise to the 30 T cell receptor beta chains below, sequenced in a study of blood T cells in healthy people across ages. For the second PCR, which ran for roughly 6 to 11 cycles, a sample-barcoded 5' primer and a J-beta primer mix were used. MiXCR was run by TCRdb on the 5' RACE reads, yielding one entry per CDR3 protein. The sample consists of 1.5 million to 2 million distinct CDR3 sequences, roughly 28% of them appearing once. Sequenced input: blood. The receptors here all came from a woman in her 30s in good health.

This clonotype occurred a few times. The chain links TRBV3-1 to TRBJ2-7; D is possibly TRBD1 or TRBD2 (6 bases each). The V end was cut by 9 bases, the J end by 1 base, with 16 bases between. The CDR3 totals 14 residues. Germline V CDR1 and CDR2: LGHDT, YNNKEL (reference sequence). CDR3 region: CASGGQGRSYEQYF. In nucleotides, the CDR3 is TGTGCCAGTGGGGGGCAGGGGCGGTCCTACGAGCAGTACTTC.

A few counts support this clonotype. The chain links TRBV7-3 to TRBJ2-1; 10 bases line up with TRBD2. V lost 2 bases to trimming and J lost 4 bases; unmatched junction nucleotides: 5. Germline CDR1 reads SGHTA; CDR2 reads FQGTGA. There are 16 residues in the CDR3. The chain's CDR3 is CASSLRTSGLYNEQFF. The CDR3 DNA reads as TGTGCCAGCAGCTTACGGACTAGCGGTCTTTACAATGAGCAGTTCTTC.

The chain combines TRBV6-6 with TRBJ2-5, with TRBD1 identical over 9 bases. In germline, CDR1 is MNHNY, CDR2 SVGAGI (reference sequence). V trimming: 0 bases; J trimming: 5 bases; junction bases outside the gene matches: 4. The CDR3 sequence is 15 residues long. Here the CDR3 reads CASSYSQGAEETQYF. The CDR3 nucleotides read TGTGCCAGCAGTTACTCACAGGGGGCGGAGGAGACCCAGTACTTC.

Ten or more counts support this clonotype. J is TRBJ2-1 and V is TRBV6-4; D not resolved. CDR1 is MRHNA, CDR2 SNTAGT, per germline. Trimming pared 2 bases from V and 7 bases from J, leaving 12 bases between. The CDR3 totals 14 residues. This CDR3 is CASSDEYARNEQFF. The CDR3 coding sequence is TGTGCCAGCAGTGACGAATACGCGAGGAATGAGCAGTTCTTC.

Only a few counts were recorded for this clonotype. This chain connects TRBV5-5 to TRBJ2-7, with TRBD2 as a possible D gene (6 bases). The CDR3 sequence is 15 residues long. Germline CDR1 and CDR2: SGHKS and YYEKEE (reference sequence). Deletions cut 4 bases from V and 3 bases from J, with 17 bases between. The CDR3 protein is CASSRDRGTNYEQYF. In nucleotides, the CDR3 is TGTGCCAGCAGCCGGGACCGGGGGACCAACTACGAGCAGTACTTC.

The CDR3 bases are TGCAGGGGGGGGACAGGGAATAATGGCTACACCTTC. It codes for CRGGTGNNGYTF. The gene calls are TRBV20-1 and TRBJ1-2; TRBD1 aligns across 9 bases. There are 12 residues in the CDR3. From germline, CDR1 is DFQATT and CDR2 SNEGSKA (reference sequence).

Details on this clonotype: A junction end diverges from the germline sequence, so it may reflect a read error. V usage is TRBV7-3 and J usage is TRBJ2-5; 9 bases align to TRBD1. Germline V gene lookup returns CDR1 SGHTA and CDR2 FQGTGA. This CDR3 contains 14 residues. CDR3 sequence: CASSPGQGKGTQYF. The CDR3 DNA reads TGCGCCAGCAGCCCCGGACAGGGGAAGGGGACCCAGTACTTC.

This clonotype turned up a few times. V and J are TRBV7-7 and TRBJ2-1; no definite D call. V lost 4 bases and J lost 3, with 19 bases in between. Germline V gene sequence: CDR1 SSHAT, CDR2 FNYEAQ (reference sequence). This CDR3 spans 17 amino acids. The CDR3 region is CASSCSRRVLYYNEQFF. CDR3 nucleotide sequence: TGTGCCAGCAGCTGTTCCCGACGGGTACTATACTACAATGAGCAGTTCTTC.

This clonotype showed up just a few times. V is TRBV20-1 and J is TRBJ2-3; no clear D. The germline gives CDR1 DFQATT, CDR2 SNEGSKA (reference sequence). V was clipped by 8 bases and J by 1 base, with 13 bases between them. The CDR3 has 13 residues. The CDR3 DNA reads as TGCAGTCCCAGCCCGGGCCGCACAGATACGCAGTATTTT. This sequence encodes CSPSPGRTDTQYF.

This chain links TRBV28 with TRBJ1-2; a possible D gene is TRBD1 (5 bases). The germline gives CDR1 MDHEN, CDR2 SYDVKM. V was cut by 5 bases and J by 8 bases, with 18 bases left in between. The CDR3 has 14 residues. CDR3 protein: CASSLALPRGGYTF. CDR3 in DNA: TGTGCCAGCAGTCTGGCCCTCCCAAGGGGCGGCTACACCTTC.

This clonotype was seen only a few times. The chain employs TRBV3-1 and TRBJ2-5; the D is unclear. Germline CDR1 and CDR2: LGHDT and YNNKEL (reference sequence). Trimming removed 4 bases from V and 2 bases from J, with 14 bases in between. CDR3 length: 15 residues. CDR3 DNA: TGTGCCAGCAGCCCGCCATGGATAGGACAAGAGACCCAGTACTTC. Its protein is CASSPPWIGQETQYF.

The chain combines TRBV12-5 with TRBJ1-5; tentative D call: TRBD1 (6 bases). There are 18 residues in the CDR3. Germline V lookup: CDR1 LGHNT, CDR2 FRNRAP. V was shortened by 0 bases and J by 0 bases, with 15 bases between the two germline ends. The CDR3 nucleotides read TGTGCTAGTGGTTTGGTACTAGGGGGGGGTTATAGCAATCAGCCCCAGCATTTT. It is translated as CASGLVLGGGYSNQPQHF.

Concerning this clonotype itself: A junction end diverges from the germline sequence, so it may reflect a read error. The V gene is TRBV6-5, the J gene TRBJ2-7; 8 bases fit TRBD2. The CDR3 runs 16 residues. Germline-derived CDR1 and CDR2 are MNHEY and SVGAGI. The CDR3 loop is CASSYSGGRSNYEQYF. The CDR3 nucleotides are TGTGCCAGCAGTTACTCGGGCGGGAGGTCGAACTACGAACAGTACTTC.

In this sample, this clonotype turned up many times. The chain uses TRBV6-5 and TRBJ1-2, with 12 bases that match TRBD1. Per germline, CDR1 MNHEY and CDR2 SVGAGI. J lost 4 bases, V lost 2 bases, and 5 bases had no gene match. This CDR3 contains 16 residues. The CDR3 region has the DNA TGTGCCAGCAGTTACACTACGGGACAGGGGGCCTATGGCTACACCTTC. Its translation is CASSYTTGQGAYGYTF.

This clonotype turned up a few times. The chain is built from TRBV5-6 and TRBJ2-7, with D perhaps TRBD1 (5 bases). Germline CDR1 SGHDT, CDR2 YYEEEE. The CDR3 loop spans 14 amino acids. Trimming cost V 4 bases and J 0 bases, with 11 bases left between them. CDR3 loop: CASSPVDNSYEQYF. CDR3 coding DNA: TGTGCCAGCAGCCCGGTGGACAACTCCTACGAGCAGTACTTC. Complete variable domain (other parts from reference TRBV5-6 and TRBJ2-7): DAGVTQSPTHLIKTRGQQVTLRCSPKSGHDTVSWYQQALGQGPQFIFQYYEEEERQRGNFPDRFSGHQFPNYSSELNVNALLLGDSALYLCASSPVDNSYEQYFGPGTRLTVT.

As to this clonotype: This may be a read error: a much more frequent sequence differs by one nucleotide. The chain has TRBV10-3 and TRBJ2-7; perhaps D is TRBD1 or TRBD2 (7 bases each). Trimming shortened V by 0 bases and J by 4 bases, and 19 bases separated the two germline ends. CDR3 length: 17 amino acids. Germline-derived CDR1 and CDR2 are ENHRY and SYGVKD. CDR3 loop: CAISESTGRGFRYEQYF. Here the CDR3 DNA reads TGTGCCATCAGTGAGTCGACAGGGAGGGGCTTTCGGTACGAGCAGTACTTC.

The chain has TRBV5-1 and TRBJ1-4, with D maybe TRBD1 (5 bases). V shed 0 bases and J shed 5 bases, with 8 bases lying between them. Per germline, CDR1 SGHRS and CDR2 YFSETQ. CDR3 length: 14 residues. CDR3 nucleotides: TGCGCCAGCAGCTTGGGGGGCAGGAATGAAAAACTGTTTTTT. As protein: CASSLGGRNEKLFF.

V is TRBV21-1 and J is TRBJ2-1; the table's D call, TRBD1, has no DNA check behind it. TRBV21-1 represents a pseudogene. There are 20 residues in the CDR3. CDR3 coding DNA: TGTGCCAGCAGCAAAGCTCTCGGGACAGGGACGAAAAACTCCTACAATGAGCAGTTCTTC. This sequence encodes CASSKALGTGTKNSYNEQFF.

J is TRBJ2-4 and V is TRBV20-1; 7 bases match TRBD1. The end of the DNA is better explained by TRBJ2-7, so the J call may be wrong. Germline CDR1 DFQATT, CDR2 SNEGSKA (reference sequence). This CDR3 contains 15 residues. CDR3 DNA: TGCAGTGCAGGGGGCCCGGGTGCGGCCGCCTACGAGCAGTACTTC. Translated, it gives CSAGGPGAAAYEQYF.

As to this clonotype: The junction departs from the called germline gene at one end, perhaps through a read error. The rearrangement uses TRBV12-3 or TRBV12-4 and TRBJ1-5; 8 nucleotides agree with TRBD1. The CDR3 has 15 amino acids. The CDR3 region is CASSSGQGVNQSQHF. CDR3 in DNA: TGTGCCAGCAGTTCCGGACAGGGAGTCAATCAGTCCCAGCATTTT.

This clonotype showed up just a few times. The chain couples TRBV14 to TRBJ2-7, with TRBD1 identical over 7 bases. CDR3 length: 14 residues. Per germline, CDR1 SGHDN and CDR2 FVKESK. V shed 4 bases, J shed 3 bases, and the junction held 6 bases outside the gene matches. CDR3 region: CASSLTGSNYEQYF. The CDR3 DNA reads as TGTGCCAGCAGCCTGACAGGGTCAAACTACGAGCAGTACTTC. Together with reference TRBV14 and TRBJ2-7, the CDR3 gives the full variable domain: EAGVTQFPSHSVIEKGQTVTLRCDPISGHDNLYWYRRVMGKEIKFLLHFVKESKQDESGMPNNRFLAERTGGTYSTLKVQPAELEDSGVYFCASSLTGSNYEQYFGPGTRLTVT.

J is TRBJ1-5 and V is TRBV7-9, with D unresolved. Germline V gene lookup returns CDR1 SEHNR and CDR2 FQNEAQ (reference sequence). The V end was cut by 7 bases, the J end by 9 bases, with 22 bases between. The CDR3 consists of 15 residues. DNA for the CDR3: TGTGCCAGCACCTCGTCTACGGAGGCAGGTCTGCCCCAGCATTTT. This encodes CASTSSTEAGLPQHF.

The count of this clonotype is one. A much bigger clone sits one base away, suggesting this may be a read error. This chain joins TRBV5-1 and TRBJ2-5; D remains ambiguous. Germline V CDR1 and CDR2: SGHRS, YFSETQ. There are 14 residues in the CDR3. The germline V and J ends were trimmed by 1 base and 11 bases, with 18 bases remaining between them. The CDR3: CASSLTGPHDEQYF. Here the CDR3 DNA reads TGCGCCAGCAGCTTGACTGGTCCACATGATGAGCAGTACTTC.

This clonotype was seen only a few times. This chain links TRBV6-5 with TRBJ2-3, with D uncertain. The ends were cut back, 6 bases at V and 4 bases at J, with 8 bases in the middle. The CDR3 totals 12 residues. Germline assignment: CDR1 MNHEY and CDR2 SVGAGI. DNA of the CDR3: TGTGCCAGCAGAGCCCGACCAGATACGCAGTATTTT. Protein product: CASRARPDTQYF.

CDR3 sequence reads: CASAPGGVPDTQYF. In DNA form, the CDR3 reads TGTGCCAGCGCCCCCGGGGGGGTCCCAGATACGCAGTATTTT. This chain joins TRBV28 and TRBJ2-3, with TRBD2 matching 8 bases. The CDR3 consists of 14 residues. The ends lost 8 bases at V and 4 bases at J; junction bases unmatched: 8. In germline, CDR1 is MDHEN, CDR2 SYDVKM.

Comments on this clonotype: A read error is possible here, since a much larger clone lies one base away. The genes are TRBV25-1 and TRBJ2-7, with D perhaps matching TRBD1 or TRBD2 (5 bases each). Germline values: CDR1 MGHDK, CDR2 SYGVNS. The length of the CDR3 is 13 residues. CDR3 in DNA: TGTGCCAACAGTGGTGGGGGTTTATACGAGCAGTACTTC. Translation gives CANSGGGLYEQYF.

The chain couples TRBV3-1 to TRBJ2-4; 7 bases are shared with TRBD2. Germline V CDR1 and CDR2: LGHDT, YNNKEL (reference sequence). The CDR3 has 16 residues. With 1 base clipped from V and 13 bases from J, the junction kept 16 bases outside the gene matches. Written as DNA, the CDR3 is TGTGCCAGCAGCCAAGCTCTCCAGCGGGACTACAATGAGCAGTACTTC. This encodes CASSQALQRDYNEQYF.

This clonotype was counted at least ten times. This chain joins TRBV9 and TRBJ2-7; D gene uncertain. This CDR3 has 15 amino acids. Germline V lookup: CDR1 SGDLS, CDR2 YYNGEE. Between the trimmed V and J ends, which lost 0 bases and 4 bases, there was a span of 14 bases. The CDR3 region is CASSVAPDVGYEQYF. CDR3 nucleotides: TGTGCCAGCAGCGTAGCCCCGGACGTGGGATACGAGCAGTACTTC.

The chain couples TRBV7-9 to TRBJ2-5; TRBD2 agrees at 11 bases. The J call may be incorrect, as the DNA end agrees better with TRBJ2-7. The CDR3 loop spans 15 amino acids. Per the germline V gene, CDR1 is SEHNR and CDR2 is FQNEAQ (reference sequence). DNA of the CDR3: TGTGCCAGCAGCGTAACCGGGACTAGCGGCCCCGAGCAGTACTTC. It specifies CASSVTGTSGPEQYF.

The rearrangement uses TRBV4-1 and TRBJ1-1, with D unresolved. V lost 3 bases and J 8 bases, leaving 13 bases between the germline ends. This CDR3 has 13 amino acids. Germline CDR1 reads MGHRA; CDR2 reads YSYEKL. The CDR3 DNA reads as TGCGCCAGCAGCCACCCAGGACCAGGCGAAGCTTTCTTT. This encodes CASSHPGPGEAFF.